This T cell receptor (beta chain) is from a study of blood T cell repertoires in COVID-19. Study at large: The United States, Italy and Spain supplied acute and convalescent COVID-19 samples. From T cells, B-cell-depleted T cells, or PBMCs came the material, which was cDNA or gDNA.

Original methodology: Reference gene primer amplification gave estimated nucleated cell counts. Assay used: immunoSEQ multiplex PCR; TCRdb lists only in-frame clones, some missing. D and trimming were read from the DNA, whereas the V and J calls and clone size are those reported in that table. The table lists approximately 110,000 clones, around 80% of them singletons, with around a fifth in the top ten. CDR1 and CDR2 (germline): SGHDT, YYEEEE. The CDR3 length is 15 residues. V was clipped by 1 base and J by 6 bases; unmatched bases: 4. This TCR was sampled from a man in his 70s with active or convalescent COVID-19. The sample was peripheral blood. The genes are TRBV5-6 and TRBJ2-2, with TRBD2 matching 9 bases. The DNA of the CDR3 is TGTGCCAGCAGCTTGCCTGGGACTAGCTCCGGGGAGCTGTTTTTT. Its protein product is CASSLPGTSSGELFF.